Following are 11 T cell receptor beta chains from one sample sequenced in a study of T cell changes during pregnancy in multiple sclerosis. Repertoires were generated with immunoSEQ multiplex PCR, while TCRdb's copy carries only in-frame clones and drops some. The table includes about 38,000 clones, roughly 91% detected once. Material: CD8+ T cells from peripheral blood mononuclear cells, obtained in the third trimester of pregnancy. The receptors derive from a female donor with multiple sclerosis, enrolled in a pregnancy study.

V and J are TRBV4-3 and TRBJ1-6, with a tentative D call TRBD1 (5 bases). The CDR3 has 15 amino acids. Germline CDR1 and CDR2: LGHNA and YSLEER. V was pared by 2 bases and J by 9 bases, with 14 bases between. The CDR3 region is CASSQTRGRGSPLHF. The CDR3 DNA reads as TGCGCCAGCAGCCAAACCCGAGGAAGGGGTTCACCCCTCCACTTT.

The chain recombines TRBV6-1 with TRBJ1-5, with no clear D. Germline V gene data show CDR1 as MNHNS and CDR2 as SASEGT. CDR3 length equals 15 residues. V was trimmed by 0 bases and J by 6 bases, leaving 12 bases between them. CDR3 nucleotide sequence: TGTGCCAGCAGTGAAGCCCCAGGTGGTAGTCAGCCCCAGCATTTT. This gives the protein CASSEAPGGSQPQHF.

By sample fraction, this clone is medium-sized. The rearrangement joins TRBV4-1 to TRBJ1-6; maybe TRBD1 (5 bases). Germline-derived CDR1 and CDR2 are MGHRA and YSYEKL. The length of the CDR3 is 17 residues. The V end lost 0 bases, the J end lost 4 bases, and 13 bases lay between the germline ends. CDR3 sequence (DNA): TGCGCCAGCAGCCAAGATTCCACGGCAGGGTATAATTCACCCCTCCACTTT. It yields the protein CASSQDSTAGYNSPLHF.

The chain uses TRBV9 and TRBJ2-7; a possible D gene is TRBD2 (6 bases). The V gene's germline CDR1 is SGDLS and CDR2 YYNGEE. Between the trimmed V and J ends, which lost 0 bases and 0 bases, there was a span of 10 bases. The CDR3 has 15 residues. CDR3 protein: CASSVGRGNSYEQYF. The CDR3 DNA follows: TGTGCCAGCAGCGTAGGCCGCGGGAACTCCTACGAGCAGTACTTC. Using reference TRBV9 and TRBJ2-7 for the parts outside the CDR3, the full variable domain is DSGVTQTPKHLITATGQRVTLRCSPRSGDLSVYWYQQSLDQGLQFLIQYYNGEERAKGNILERFSAQQFPDLHSELNLSSLELGDSALYFCASSVGRGNSYEQYFGPGTRLTVT.

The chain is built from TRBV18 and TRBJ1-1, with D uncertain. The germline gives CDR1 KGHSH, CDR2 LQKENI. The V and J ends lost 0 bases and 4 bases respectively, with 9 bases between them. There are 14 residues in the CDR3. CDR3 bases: TGTGCCAGCTCACCACCGATCGAAGCCACTGAAGCTTTCTTT. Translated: CASSPPIEATEAFF.

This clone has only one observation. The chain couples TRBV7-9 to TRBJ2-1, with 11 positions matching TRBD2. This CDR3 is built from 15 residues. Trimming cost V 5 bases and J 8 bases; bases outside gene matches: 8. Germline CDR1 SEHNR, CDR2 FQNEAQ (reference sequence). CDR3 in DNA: TGTGCCAGCAGCCCTCTAGCGGGGGGCAGGGATGAGCAGTTCTTC. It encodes CASSPLAGGRDEQFF.

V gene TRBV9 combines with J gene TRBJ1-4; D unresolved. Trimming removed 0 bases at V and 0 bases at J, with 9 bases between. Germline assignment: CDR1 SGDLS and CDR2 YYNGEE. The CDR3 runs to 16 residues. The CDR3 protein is CASSVEGGPTNEKLFF. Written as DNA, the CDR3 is TGTGCCAGCAGCGTAGAAGGCGGCCCAACTAATGAAAAACTGTTTTTT.

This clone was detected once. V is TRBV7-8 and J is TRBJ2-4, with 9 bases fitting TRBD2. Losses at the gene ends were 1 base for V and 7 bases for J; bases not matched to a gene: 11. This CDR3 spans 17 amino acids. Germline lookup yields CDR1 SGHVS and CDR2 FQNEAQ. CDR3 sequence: CASSLDQRGAAWNIQYF. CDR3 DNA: TGTGCCAGCAGCTTAGATCAGCGGGGGGCGGCGTGGAACATTCAGTACTTC.

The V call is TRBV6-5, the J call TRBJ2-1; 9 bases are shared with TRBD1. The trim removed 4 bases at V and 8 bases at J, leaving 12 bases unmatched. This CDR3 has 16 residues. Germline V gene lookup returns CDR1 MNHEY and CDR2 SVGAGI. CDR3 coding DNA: TGTGCCAGCAGTTCCCCCGGGACAGGGCGTTTGGATGAGCAGTTCTTC. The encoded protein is CASSSPGTGRLDEQFF.

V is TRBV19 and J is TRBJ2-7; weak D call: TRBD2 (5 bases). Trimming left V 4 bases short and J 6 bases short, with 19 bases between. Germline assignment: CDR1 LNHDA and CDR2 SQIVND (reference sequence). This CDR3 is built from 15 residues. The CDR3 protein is CASSTSPGNMGEQYF. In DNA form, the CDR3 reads TGTGCCAGTAGTACCTCCCCGGGAAACATGGGCGAGCAGTACTTC.

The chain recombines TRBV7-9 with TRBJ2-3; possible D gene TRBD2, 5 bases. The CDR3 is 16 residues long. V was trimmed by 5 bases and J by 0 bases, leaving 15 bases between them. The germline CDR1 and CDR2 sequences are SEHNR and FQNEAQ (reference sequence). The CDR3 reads CASSPRDRRSTDTQYF. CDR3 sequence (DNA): TGTGCCAGCAGCCCCCGGGATCGTAGAAGCACAGATACGCAGTATTTT.